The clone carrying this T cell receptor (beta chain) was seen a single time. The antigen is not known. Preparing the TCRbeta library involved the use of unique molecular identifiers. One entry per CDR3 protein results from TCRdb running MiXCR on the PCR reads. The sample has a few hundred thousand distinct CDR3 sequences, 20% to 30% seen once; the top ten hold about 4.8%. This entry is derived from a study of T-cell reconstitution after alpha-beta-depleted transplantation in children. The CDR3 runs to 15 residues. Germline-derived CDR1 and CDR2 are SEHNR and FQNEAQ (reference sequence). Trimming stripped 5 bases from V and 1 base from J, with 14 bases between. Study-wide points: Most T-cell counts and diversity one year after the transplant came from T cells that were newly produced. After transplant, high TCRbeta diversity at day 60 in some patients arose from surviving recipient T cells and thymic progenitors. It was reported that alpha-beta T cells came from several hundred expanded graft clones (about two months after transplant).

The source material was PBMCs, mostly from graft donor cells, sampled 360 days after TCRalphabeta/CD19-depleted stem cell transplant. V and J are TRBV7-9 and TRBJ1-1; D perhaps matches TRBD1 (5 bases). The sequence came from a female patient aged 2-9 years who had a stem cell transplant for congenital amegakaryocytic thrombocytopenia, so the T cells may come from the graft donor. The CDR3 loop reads CASSPTQTENTEAFF. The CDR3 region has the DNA TGTGCCAGCAGCCCTACTCAGACAGAGAACACTGAAGCTTTCTTT. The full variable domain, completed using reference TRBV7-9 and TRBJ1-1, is DTGVSQNPRHKITKRGQNVTFRCDPISEHNRLYWYRQTLGQGPEFLTYFQNEAQLEKSRLLSDRFSAERPKGSFSTLEIQRTEQGDSAMYLCASSPTQTENTEAFFGQGTRLTVV.